The TCR beta chain under discussion was sequenced for a study of post-analysis software for immune sequencing data. Study information: The cohort encompassed relapsing-remitting, secondary progressive and progressive-relapsing multiple sclerosis disease courses. General study results and limits: Higher frequency in patients than in controls was seen for roughly five TRBV segments, with TRBV5-6, TRBV5-1 and TRBV20-1 among them. With F measure, samples from one preparation batch clustered together strongly. People with multiple sclerosis had a significantly lower normalized Chao1 diversity than controls did.

Unmatched junction bases numbered 9, after V lost 4 bases and J lost 0 bases. The CDR3 has 17 amino acids. Germline V lookup: CDR1 SEHNR, CDR2 FQNEAQ (reference sequence). Points on this clonotype: What it binds is unknown.

Prepared TCR beta cDNA libraries contained unique molecular identifiers. Input amounts of 1 to 10 million T cells were used. These gave roughly 0.5 million cDNA molecules, so each molecule approximated one T cell. TCRdb ran MiXCR on the PCR reads and lists one entry per CDR3 protein. The sample yields roughly 650,000 distinct CDR3 sequences, approximately 59% seen once. The TCR originated in a girl aged 2 to 10 with multiple sclerosis. V and J are TRBV7-9 and TRBJ1-2, with TRBD1 matching 9 bases. Sequencing was carried out using blood. The CDR3 loop reads CASSSPGTGISNYGYTF. CDR3 in DNA: TGTGCCAGCAGCTCCCCCGGGACAGGGATTTCTAACTATGGCTACACCTTC.